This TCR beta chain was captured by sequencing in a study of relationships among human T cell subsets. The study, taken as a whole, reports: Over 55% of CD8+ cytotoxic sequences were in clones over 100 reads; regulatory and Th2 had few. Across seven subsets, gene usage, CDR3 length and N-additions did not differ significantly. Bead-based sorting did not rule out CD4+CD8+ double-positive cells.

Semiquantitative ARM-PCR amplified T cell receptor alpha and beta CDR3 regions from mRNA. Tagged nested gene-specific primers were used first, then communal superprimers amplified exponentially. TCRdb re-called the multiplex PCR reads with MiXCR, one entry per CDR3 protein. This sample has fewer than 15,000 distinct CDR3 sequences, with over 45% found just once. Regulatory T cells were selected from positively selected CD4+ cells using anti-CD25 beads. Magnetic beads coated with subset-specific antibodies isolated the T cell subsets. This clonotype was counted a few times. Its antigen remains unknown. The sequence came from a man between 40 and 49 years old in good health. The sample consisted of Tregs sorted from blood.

This CDR3 is CASSLGNLDTGELFF. The CDR3 DNA reads TGTGCCAGCAGTTTAGGGAATTTGGACACCGGGGAGCTGTTTTTT. The V gene is TRBV28, the J gene TRBJ2-2, with D unresolved. The CDR3 covers 15 residues. Germline V gene data show CDR1 as MDHEN and CDR2 as SYDVKM. Trimming took off 2 bases at V and 3 bases at J, with 10 bases between the two ends.